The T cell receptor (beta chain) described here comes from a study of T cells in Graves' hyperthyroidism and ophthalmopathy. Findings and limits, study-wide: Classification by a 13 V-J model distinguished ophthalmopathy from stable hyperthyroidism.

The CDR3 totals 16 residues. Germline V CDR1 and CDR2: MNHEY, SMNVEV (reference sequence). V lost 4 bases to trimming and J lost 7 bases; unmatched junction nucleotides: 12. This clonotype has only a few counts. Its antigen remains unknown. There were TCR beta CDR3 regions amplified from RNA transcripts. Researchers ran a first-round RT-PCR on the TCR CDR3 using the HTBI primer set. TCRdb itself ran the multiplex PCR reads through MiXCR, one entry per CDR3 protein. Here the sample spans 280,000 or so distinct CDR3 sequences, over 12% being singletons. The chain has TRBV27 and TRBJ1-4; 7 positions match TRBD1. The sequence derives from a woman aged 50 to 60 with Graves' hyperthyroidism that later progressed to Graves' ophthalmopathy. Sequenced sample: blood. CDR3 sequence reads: CASSSSQTGRGEKLFF. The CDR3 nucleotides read TGTGCCAGCAGTTCATCGCAGACAGGGAGGGGTGAAAAACTGTTTTTT.